The 26 T cell receptor beta chains below were found in one sample sequenced in a study of shared clonotypes between healthy human individuals. Naive CD8 cells were CD45RO-negative, positively selected for CCR7, excluding terminally differentiated effector memory CD45RA+ cells. Profiling relied on immunoSEQ multiplex PCR, and the TCRdb table lists in-frame clones only, not all of them. The data contain some 740,000 clones, 80% to 95% of them singletons. The sequenced sample was naive CD8+ T cells sorted from blood. The receptors were gathered from a man aged 25 to 45 in good health.

The chain couples TRBV2 to TRBJ1-2; tentatively, D is TRBD1 (6 bases). CDR3 length: 19 residues. CDR1 SNHLY and CDR2 FYNNEI come from the germline V gene. Trimming pared 3 bases from V and 0 bases from J, leaving 23 bases between. The CDR3 spells CASSDLGWDTKSSNYGYTF. The CDR3 coding sequence is TGTGCCAGCAGTGATTTGGGCTGGGACACCAAGAGTTCTAACTATGGCTACACCTTC.

The gene calls are TRBV4-1 and TRBJ2-7, with 8 bases identical to TRBD1. CDR1 and CDR2 (germline): MGHRA, YSYEKL. With V trimmed by 2 bases and J by 1 base, 7 bases remained unmatched. The CDR3 sequence is 16 residues long. The CDR3 DNA reads as TGCGCCAGCAGCCAACTAGTGACAGGGGTTTCCTACGAGCAGTACTTC. Encoded protein: CASSQLVTGVSYEQYF.

A few counts support this clone. Here the CDR3 DNA reads TGTGCCAGTAGTGCACTAGCGGGAGGCGTTTCTTATGAGCAGTTCTTC. It encodes CASSALAGGVSYEQFF. The genes are TRBV19 and TRBJ2-1; 12 bases fit TRBD2. The CDR3 runs 16 residues. J lost 8 bases, V lost 5 bases, and 10 bases had no gene match. Germline V gives CDR1 LNHDA, CDR2 SQIVND (reference sequence). The variable domain in full, completed from reference TRBV19 and TRBJ2-1, reads DGGITQSPKYLFRKEGQNVTLSCEQNLNHDAMYWYRQDPGQGLRLIYYSQIVNDFQKGDIAEGYSVSREKKESFPLTVTSAQKNPTAFYLCASSALAGGVSYEQFFGPGTRLTVL.

The CDR3 coding sequence is TGTGCCAGCAGTAACAGACAGGAACCCTACGAGCAGTACTTC. It yields the protein CASSNRQEPYEQYF. The chain links TRBV28 to TRBJ2-7; D is perhaps TRBD1 (6 bases). CDR1 MDHEN and CDR2 SYDVKM come from the germline V gene. The CDR3 runs 14 residues. Trimming removed 5 bases at V and 2 bases at J, with 13 bases between.

The chain has TRBV7-9 and TRBJ2-3, with TRBD2 matching 10 bases. In germline, CDR1 is SEHNR, CDR2 FQNEAQ (reference sequence). This CDR3 region has 16 residues. J lost 6 bases, V lost 5 bases, and 11 bases had no gene match. CDR3 sequence reads: CASSRTSGGPRDTQYF. Here the CDR3 DNA reads TGTGCCAGCAGCAGGACTAGCGGAGGACCTCGCGATACGCAGTATTTT.

V and J are TRBV7-9 and TRBJ2-1; D is undetermined. V lost 1 base to trimming and J lost 0 bases, with 10 bases between them. In germline, CDR1 is SEHNR, CDR2 FQNEAQ (reference sequence). The CDR3 loop spans 16 amino acids. This chain's CDR3 is CASSLVGWSSYNEQFF. CDR3 coding DNA: TGTGCCAGCAGCTTAGTAGGCTGGAGCTCCTACAATGAGCAGTTCTTC. The full variable domain, rest sourced from reference TRBV7-9 and TRBJ2-1, is DTGVSQNPRHKITKRGQNVTFRCDPISEHNRLYWYRQTLGQGPEFLTYFQNEAQLEKSRLLSDRFSAERPKGSFSTLEIQRTEQGDSAMYLCASSLVGWSSYNEQFFGPGTRLTVL.

The chain uses TRBV2 and TRBJ2-1; D may match TRBD1 or TRBD2 (5 bases each). The V gene lost 2 bases and the J gene lost 4 bases, with 18 bases spanning the gap. Germline V lookup: CDR1 SNHLY, CDR2 FYNNEI. The CDR3 totals 17 residues. CDR3 region: CASSEYLGLGPYNEQFF. CDR3 DNA: TGTGCCAGCAGTGAATATCTAGGACTGGGACCTTACAATGAGCAGTTCTTC.

This chain uses TRBV9 with TRBJ2-1; 8 nucleotides agree with TRBD2. The V gene's germline CDR1 is SGDLS and CDR2 YYNGEE. Germline trimming cut 8 bases from V and 6 bases from J; bases unmatched to any gene: 10. This CDR3 region has 14 residues. The DNA of the CDR3 is TGTGCCAGTTCGACCAGCGGGAGTCCCAATGAGCAGTTCTTC. Residues: CASSTSGSPNEQFF.

This chain uses TRBV11-2 with TRBJ2-1; perhaps TRBD1 as D (7 bases). The germline V and J ends were trimmed by 2 bases and 4 bases, with 12 bases remaining between them. Germline V gene lookup returns CDR1 SGHAT and CDR2 FQNNGV. The CDR3 covers 15 residues. The CDR3 sequence is CASSLMPGGYNEQFF. The DNA of the CDR3 is TGTGCCAGCAGCTTAATGCCAGGGGGGTACAATGAGCAGTTCTTC.

The chain carries TRBV5-5 and TRBJ2-5; 7 positions agree with TRBD1. Per the germline V gene, CDR1 is SGHKS and CDR2 is YYEKEE (reference sequence). The CDR3 length is 14 residues. V lost 0 bases, J lost 5 bases, and 4 bases stayed unmatched. CDR3 nucleotide sequence: TGTGCCAGCAGCTTGGACAGGGGAAGCGAGACCCAGTACTTC. This gives the protein CASSLDRGSETQYF.

The V and J genes are TRBV5-1 and TRBJ2-1, with a possible D match to TRBD1 (5 bases). In germline, CDR1 is SGHRS, CDR2 YFSETQ. CDR3 size: 15 residues. Trimming pared 4 bases from V and 8 bases from J, leaving 19 bases between. This CDR3 is CASSPDSWVLDEQFF. The CDR3 DNA reads TGCGCCAGCAGCCCCGACAGTTGGGTTCTCGATGAGCAGTTCTTC.

This sequence joins TRBV13 and TRBJ1-1; unclear D gene. Per germline, CDR1 PRHDT and CDR2 FYEKMQ (reference sequence). This CDR3 has 13 amino acids. V gave up 5 bases and J gave up 1 base, with 8 bases separating them. The CDR3 DNA is TGTGCCAGCAGCAACCTCAGGAACACTGAAGCTTTCTTT. Translating it yields CASSNLRNTEAFF.

V usage is TRBV30 and J usage is TRBJ2-7, with a possible D match to TRBD2 (6 bases). The CDR3 is 17 residues long. V was cut by 4 bases and J by 0 bases, with 22 bases left in between. In germline, CDR1 is GTSNPN, CDR2 SVGIG (reference sequence). For the CDR3, the DNA is TGTGCCTGGATGAAAAATAGCGGCCTTATAAACTCCTACGAGCAGTACTTC. This codes for CAWMKNSGLINSYEQYF.

CDR3 in DNA: TGTGCCAGCAGCGTGACTGGGACTAGCGGGCCGTTGATCTACGAGCAGTACTTC. Translating it yields CASSVTGTSGPLIYEQYF. The chain uses TRBV9 and TRBJ2-7; 12 nucleotides line up with TRBD2. From germline, CDR1 is SGDLS and CDR2 YYNGEE. CDR3 length equals 18 residues. J was trimmed by 3 bases and V by 2 bases; bases with no gene match: 12.

A word on this clone: The germline gene is not matched at one end of the junction; a read error may be the cause. The genes are TRBV29-1 and TRBJ2-3, with a tentative D call TRBD2 (6 bases). The CDR3 spans 14 residues. Germline CDR1 is SQVTM and CDR2 is ANQGSEA. CDR3 nucleotides: TGCAGCGTCGAAGGCGGGGTCCTTACAGATACGCAGTATTTT. Translation gives CSVEGGVLTDTQYF.

V is TRBV27 and J is TRBJ1-5; 8 bases match TRBD1. The CDR3 is 16 residues long. Germline loops: CDR1 MNHEY, CDR2 SMNVEV (reference sequence). V shed 5 bases, J shed 2 bases, and the junction held 8 bases outside the gene matches. CDR3 DNA sequence: TGTGCCAGCAGTACCCAACAGGGGGATGGCAATCAGCCCCAGCATTTT. It is translated as CASSTQQGDGNQPQHF.

V usage is TRBV4-1 and J usage is TRBJ2-2; unclear D gene. The CDR3 contains 16 residues. In germline, CDR1 is MGHRA, CDR2 YSYEKL. V was clipped by 1 base and J by 0 bases, with 9 bases between them. The CDR3 protein is CASSQAENSNTGELFF. Written as DNA, the CDR3 is TGCGCCAGCAGCCAAGCGGAGAATTCGAACACCGGGGAGCTGTTTTTT.

On this clone: An end of the junction differs from the germline gene, which may be a read error. The same CDR3 can be traced to other DNA sequences in this sample. The V and J genes are TRBV9 and TRBJ1-1, with D unclear. Germline values: CDR1 SGDLS, CDR2 YYNGEE. This CDR3 is 11 amino acids long. CDR3 sequence reads: CASSVRPGAFF. DNA for the CDR3: TGTGCCAGTAGCGTAAGGCCGGGGGCTTTCTTT.

The chain carries TRBV2 and TRBJ2-7, with unresolved D. The CDR3 length is 14 residues. Deletions cut 7 bases from V and 4 bases from J, with 17 bases between. CDR1 and CDR2 (germline): SNHLY, FYNNEI. The CDR3 DNA reads as TGTGCCAGCAAACCCCGTGGGTTTGGTTACGAGCAGTACTTC. Translating it yields CASKPRGFGYEQYF.

About this clone itself: The identical CDR3 is also encoded by other nucleotide sequences in the sample. The rearrangement uses TRBV4-1 and TRBJ2-2, with 8 bases fitting TRBD2. With V trimmed by 3 bases and J by 7 bases, 13 bases remained unmatched. CDR1 and CDR2 (germline): MGHRA, YSYEKL. This CDR3 comprises 17 residues. CDR3 nucleotide sequence: TGCGCCAGCAGCCAGGGGACCAGCGGGAGATATTTCGGGGAGCTGTTTTTT. Protein sequence: CASSQGTSGRYFGELFF.

The rearrangement joins TRBV6-6 to TRBJ2-1, with a tentative D call TRBD2 (6 bases). CDR3 size: 12 residues. V lost 6 bases to trimming and J lost 6 bases, with 9 bases between them. Germline V gene data show CDR1 as MNHNY and CDR2 as SVGAGI (reference sequence). The chain's CDR3 is CASRDGSNEQFF. The DNA for the CDR3 is TGTGCCAGCAGGGACGGGAGCAATGAGCAGTTCTTC.

The chain has TRBV13 and TRBJ2-7; weak D call: TRBD1 (6 bases). Germline loops: CDR1 PRHDT, CDR2 FYEKMQ (reference sequence). V gave up 4 bases and J gave up 4 bases, with 20 bases separating them. The CDR3 consists of 16 residues. The CDR3 here is CASSSQITGQRYEQYF. CDR3 DNA sequence: TGTGCCAGCAGCTCACAGATAACAGGGCAGCGGTACGAGCAGTACTTC.

V is TRBV5-1 and J is TRBJ2-1; D remains ambiguous. Trimming took off 0 bases at V and 6 bases at J, with 10 bases between the two ends. Germline CDR1 is SGHRS and CDR2 is YFSETQ. The CDR3 is made up of 14 amino acids. CDR3 nucleotides: TGCGCCAGCAGCTTGGAGAACAGCCCCAATGAGCAGTTCTTC. Protein: CASSLENSPNEQFF.

The rearrangement links TRBV27 to TRBJ2-7; a possible D gene is TRBD2 (6 bases). Trimming took off 5 bases at V and 2 bases at J, with 10 bases between the two ends. Germline CDR1 MNHEY, CDR2 SMNVEV (reference sequence). The CDR3 runs to 13 residues. As DNA, the CDR3 is TGTGCCAGCAGTGTCGGACTAACCTACGAGCAGTACTTC. Translating it yields CASSVGLTYEQYF.

On this clone: The same CDR3 is also encoded by other DNA sequences in this sample. This chain joins TRBV29-1 and TRBJ2-7; 9 nucleotides line up with TRBD1. Germline assignment: CDR1 SQVTM and CDR2 ANQGSEA. This CDR3 contains 13 residues. The V gene end was trimmed by 6 bases and the J gene end by 3 bases; junction bases not matched to a gene: 6. CDR3 nucleotide sequence: TGCAGCGTCGGCCCGGGACAGGGCTACGAGCAGTACTTC. It specifies CSVGPGQGYEQYF.

The V call is TRBV14, the J call TRBJ2-1, with TRBD1 matching over 9 bases. CDR1 is SGHDN, CDR2 FVKESK, per germline. This CDR3 has 18 residues. The trim removed 0 bases at V and 4 bases at J, leaving 10 bases unmatched. For the CDR3, the DNA is TGTGCCAGCAGCCAAGATCTGGACAGGGGAGCGCGGTACAATGAGCAGTTCTTC. Its translation: CASSQDLDRGARYNEQFF.